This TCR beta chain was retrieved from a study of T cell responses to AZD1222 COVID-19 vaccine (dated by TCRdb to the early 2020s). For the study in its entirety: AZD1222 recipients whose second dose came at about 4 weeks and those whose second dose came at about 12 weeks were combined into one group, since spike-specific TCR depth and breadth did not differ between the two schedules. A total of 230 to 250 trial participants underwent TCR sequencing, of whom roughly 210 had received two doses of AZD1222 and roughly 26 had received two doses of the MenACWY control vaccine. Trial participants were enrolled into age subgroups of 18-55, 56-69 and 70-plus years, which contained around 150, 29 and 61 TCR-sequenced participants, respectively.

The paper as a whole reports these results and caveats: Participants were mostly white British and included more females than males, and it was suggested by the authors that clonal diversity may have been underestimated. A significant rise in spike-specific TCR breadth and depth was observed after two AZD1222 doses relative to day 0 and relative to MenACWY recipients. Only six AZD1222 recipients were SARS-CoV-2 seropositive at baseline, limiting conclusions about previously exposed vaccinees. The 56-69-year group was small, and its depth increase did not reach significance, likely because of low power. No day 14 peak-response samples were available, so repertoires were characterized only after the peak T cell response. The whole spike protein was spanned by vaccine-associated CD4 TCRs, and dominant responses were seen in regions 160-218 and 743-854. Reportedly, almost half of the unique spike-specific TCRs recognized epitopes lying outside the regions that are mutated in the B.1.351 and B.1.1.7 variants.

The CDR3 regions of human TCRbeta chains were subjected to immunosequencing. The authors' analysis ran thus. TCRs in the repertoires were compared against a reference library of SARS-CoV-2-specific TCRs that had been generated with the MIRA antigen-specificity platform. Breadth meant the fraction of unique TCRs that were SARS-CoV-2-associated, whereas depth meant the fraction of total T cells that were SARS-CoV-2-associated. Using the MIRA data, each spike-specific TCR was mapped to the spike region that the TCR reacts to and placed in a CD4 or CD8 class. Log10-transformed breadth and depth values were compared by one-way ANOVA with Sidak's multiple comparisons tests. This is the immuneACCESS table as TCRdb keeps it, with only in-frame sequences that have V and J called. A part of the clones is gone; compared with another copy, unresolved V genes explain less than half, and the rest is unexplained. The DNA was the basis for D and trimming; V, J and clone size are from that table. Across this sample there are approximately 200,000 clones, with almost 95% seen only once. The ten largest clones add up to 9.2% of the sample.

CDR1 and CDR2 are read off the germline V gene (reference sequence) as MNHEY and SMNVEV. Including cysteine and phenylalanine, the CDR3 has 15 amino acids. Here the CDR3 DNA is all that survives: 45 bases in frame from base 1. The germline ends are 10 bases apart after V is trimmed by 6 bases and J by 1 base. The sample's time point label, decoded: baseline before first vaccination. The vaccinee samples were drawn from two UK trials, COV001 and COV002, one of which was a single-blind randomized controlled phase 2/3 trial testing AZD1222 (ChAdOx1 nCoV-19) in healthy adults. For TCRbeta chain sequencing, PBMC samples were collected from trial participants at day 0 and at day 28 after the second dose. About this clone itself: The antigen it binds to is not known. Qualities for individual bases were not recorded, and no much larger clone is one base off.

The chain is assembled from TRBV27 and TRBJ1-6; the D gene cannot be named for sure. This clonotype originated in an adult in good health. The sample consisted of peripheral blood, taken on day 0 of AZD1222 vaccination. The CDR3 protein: CASRAGGSYNSPLHF. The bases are TGTGCCAGCAGAGCTGGCGGGTCCTATAATTCACCCCTCCACTTT.